This entry features one T cell receptor (beta chain) sequence. The target antigen is unknown. This record comes from a study of PD-L1 blockade in urothelial cancer. Overall study context: About 85% of the roughly 30 patients were males with bladder-origin urothelial cancer. Enrolled patients had been treated previously with 0 to 3 chemotherapy regimens. Regarding the study as a whole: Durable-benefit patients had greater expansion of tumor-associated blood clones at 3 weeks. Below-median TCR clonality that was measured in pretreatment blood predicted better survival.

Clones were read by immunoSEQ multiplex PCR, and TCRdb kept only the in-frame ones, dropping some. The profile shows 25,000 to 30,000 clones, around 87% of them singletons. V lost 6 bases and J lost 3, with 14 bases in between. Germline assignment: CDR1 KGHSH and CDR2 LQKENI. The CDR3 consists of 15 residues. This chain links TRBV18 with TRBJ2-2; TRBD1 is a possible D gene (6 bases). The TCR sequence derives from a man aged 50 to 60 with urothelial cancer. Here the sequenced sample was PBMCs, taken around atezolizumab (anti-PD-L1) treatment. The CDR3 nucleotides are TGTGCCAGCTCCAGAACAGGGTCGGACACCGGGGAGCTGTTTTTT. Translated: CASSRTGSDTGELFF.